A selection of T cell receptor beta chains follows, all from one sample in a study of radiotherapy plus CTLA-4 blockade in lung cancer. Sequencing was performed with immunoSEQ multiplex PCR; in TCRdb, only in-frame clones are kept and a portion is missing. The repertoire holds about 24,000 clones, with 60% to 85% as singletons. Here the sequenced sample was peripheral blood, taken from a patient treated with radiotherapy plus ipilimumab. These receptor sequences come from a human donor with non-small cell lung cancer whose response to radiotherapy plus ipilimumab could not be evaluated. CDR3s include the opening cysteine and the closing phenylalanine or tryptophan. Each record gives: D gene, J gene, clone size, V gene, CDR3 protein, CDR3 DNA. The D gene is left open where the match is weak. Clone size, where shown, is once, few, many, or a class for clones that have expanded.

.,TRBJ1-1,.,TRBV11-2,CASSINFNTEAFF,TGTGCCAGCAGCATTAACTTTAACACTGAAGCTTTCTTT
TRBD2,TRBJ2-7,.,TRBV5-1,CASRTGTTLTYEQYF,TGCGCCAGCAGAACCGGGACTACCCTAACCTACGAGCAGTACTTC
TRBD2,TRBJ2-7,.,TRBV7-2,CASSLSGARTSRYEQYF,TGTGCCAGCAGCTTATCCGGAGCGAGGACTAGCCGCTACGAGCAGTACTTC
TRBD1,TRBJ2-2,.,TRBV6-6,CASRPGTGVAGELFF,TGTGCCAGCAGACCCGGGACAGGGGTTGCCGGGGAGCTGTTTTTT
TRBD2,TRBJ2-3,few,TRBV10-1,CASSESHGAGEDTQYF,TGCGCCAGCAGTGAGTCCCACGGTGCGGGGGAAGATACGCAGTATTTT
TRBD1,TRBJ2-1,.,TRBV19,CASSIGTAHNEQFF,TGTGCCAGTAGTATCGGGACAGCCCACAATGAGCAGTTCTTC
.,TRBJ1-1,.,TRBV2,CASVTGRNTEAFF,TGTGCCAGCGTTACAGGGAGGAACACTGAAGCTTTCTTT
.,TRBJ2-1,many,TRBV27,CATRLRQYSYNEQFF,TGTGCCACCCGCCTGCGGCAGTACTCCTACAATGAGCAGTTCTTC
.,TRBJ1-2,few,TRBV28,CASSLPHDSFNYGYTF,TGTGCCAGCAGTTTACCCCATGACAGCTTTAACTATGGCTACACCTTC
TRBD1,TRBJ1-3,.,TRBV7-6,CASSLGTGVGSGNTIYF,TGTGCCAGCAGCTTAGGGACAGGGGTGGGCTCTGGAAACACCATATATTTT
.,TRBJ1-1,few,TRBV10-3,CAIRSPGTEAFF,TGTGCCATCAGAAGCCCGGGGACTGAAGCTTTCTTT
TRBD1,TRBJ1-2,.,TRBV15,CAASRPKTGGGIRGYTF,TGTGCCGCCAGCAGACCGAAAACAGGGGGCGGGATACGCGGCTACACCTTC
.,TRBJ2-3,.,TRBV7-2,CASKPGTDTQYF,TGTGCCAGCAAGCCGGGTACAGATACGCAGTATTTT
.,TRBJ2-1,medium-sized,TRBV14,CASSHVGTPRDEQFF,TGTGCCAGCAGCCACGTTGGGACACCGCGGGATGAGCAGTTCTTC
TRBD2,TRBJ2-3,few,TRBV19,CASSIDAPSGLMEDTQYF,TGTGCCAGTAGTATAGATGCCCCTAGCGGCCTGATGGAAGATACGCAGTATTTT
TRBD2,TRBJ2-3,.,TRBV6-6,CASSYPGGGTDTQYF,TGTGCCAGCAGTTACCCGGGGGGGGGCACAGATACGCAGTATTTT
.,TRBJ1-2,few,TRBV21-1,CASSKFDRESINYGYTF,TGTGCCAGCAGCAAATTTGACAGGGAATCCATCAACTATGGCTACACCTTC
TRBD2,TRBJ2-3,.,TRBV2,CASSEALLAGDTQYF,TGTGCCAGCAGTGAAGCGCTACTAGCGGGAGATACGCAGTATTTT
TRBD2,TRBJ2-4,.,TRBV7-9,CASSFVPGLVPQIQYF,TGTGCCAGCAGCTTTGTTCCGGGACTAGTGCCCCAAATTCAGTACTTC
.,TRBJ1-2,.,TRBV19,CASGLGLYGYTF,TGTGCCAGTGGTCTGGGGCTATATGGCTACACCTTC
TRBD1,TRBJ2-2,.,TRBV5-4,CASSLGDRGPTGELFF,TGTGCCAGCAGCTTGGGTGACAGGGGTCCCACCGGGGAGCTGTTTTTT
TRBD1,TRBJ1-2,.,TRBV6-1,CASSSGTGGFYGYTF,TGTGCCAGCAGTTCCGGGACAGGAGGTTTTTATGGCTACACCTTC
TRBD1,TRBJ1-6,few,TRBV5-1,CASSWGTEPGSPLHF,TGCGCCAGCAGCTGGGGGACAGAGCCGGGTTCACCCCTCCACTTT
.,TRBJ2-2,.,TRBV5-1,CASGNGHPNTGELFF,TGCGCCAGCGGAAATGGACACCCGAACACCGGGGAGCTGTTTTTT
.,TRBJ2-5,.,TRBV5-1,CASSLNQETQYF,TGCGCCAGCAGCCTTAACCAAGAGACCCAGTACTTC
TRBD1,TRBJ1-2,.,TRBV5-6,CASSFPDGGQGYGYTF,TGTGCCAGCAGCTTCCCAGATGGGGGACAGGGGTATGGCTACACCTTC
.,TRBJ1-1,.,TRBV2,CASSPSLGNTEAFF,TGTGCCAGCTCCCCTAGTCTGGGGAACACTGAAGCTTTCTTT
TRBD1,TRBJ1-2,few,TRBV7-8,CASSAGTGGLVGGYTF,TGTGCCAGCAGCGCAGGGACAGGGGGCTTGGTTGGTGGCTACACCTTC
TRBD1,TRBJ1-4,few,TRBV9,CASSTQGAGEKLFF,TGTGCCAGCAGCACCCAGGGGGCGGGAGAAAAACTGTTTTTT
.,TRBJ2-7,.,TRBV29-1,CSVGSNEQYF,TGCAGCGTTGGGAGTAACGAGCAGTACTTC
TRBD2,TRBJ2-7,.,TRBV7-2,CASSPASGTILF,TGTGCCAGCAGCCCTGCTAGCGGGACCATACTCTTC
.,TRBJ1-1,few,TRBV5-5,CASSLRGGQLLNTEAFF,TGTGCCAGCAGCTTGAGGGGCGGCCAATTGTTGAACACTGAAGCTTTCTTT
.,TRBJ2-5,.,TRBV10-2,CASRQAGETQYF,TGCGCCAGCCGACAGGCGGGAGAGACCCAGTACTTC
TRBD2,TRBJ2-7,once,TRBV2,CASSGGLAGYSYEQYF,TGTGCCAGCAGTGGCGGACTAGCGGGATACTCCTACGAGCAGTACTTC
TRBD1,TRBJ1-4,few,TRBV9,CASSPGQGREKLFF,TGTGCCAGCAGCCCGGGACAGGGCCGTGAAAAACTGTTTTTT
TRBD2,TRBJ2-7,.,TRBV14,CASREGGTTYEQYF,TGTGCCAGCAGGGAGGGAGGGACGACCTACGAGCAGTACTTC
TRBD1,TRBJ1-1,.,TRBV7-9,CASSLLRGKPEAFF,TGTGCCAGCAGCCTTCTCAGGGGGAAGCCTGAAGCTTTCTTT
TRBD2,TRBJ2-5,.,TRBV5-1,CASSGTSGRTQETQYF,TGCGCCAGCAGCGGGACTAGCGGGAGGACACAAGAGACCCAGTACTTC
.,TRBJ2-7,.,TRBV7-2,CASSYKPYEQYF,TGTGCCAGCAGCTACAAACCCTACGAGCAGTACTTC
TRBD2,TRBJ2-1,.,TRBV5-1,CASRPPGAGGDGEQFF,TGCGCCAGCAGACCGCCGGGAGCGGGAGGGGACGGTGAGCAGTTCTTC
TRBD2,TRBJ2-1,few,TRBV6-1,CASSGASGRLRNEQFF,TGTGCCAGCAGTGGGGCTAGCGGGAGGCTAAGAAATGAGCAGTTCTTC
TRBD1,TRBJ1-2,.,TRBV19,CASSNQGVGYTF,TGTGCCAGTAGTAACCAGGGGGTTGGCTACACCTTC
TRBD2,TRBJ2-3,.,TRBV27,CASSLLGLGTDTQYF,TGTGCCAGCAGTTTACTGGGACTAGGCACAGATACGCAGTATTTT
.,TRBJ2-2,few,TRBV9,CASSVSLRTGELFF,TGTGCCAGCAGCGTATCCCTGAGAACCGGGGAGCTGTTTTTT
TRBD2,TRBJ2-5,.,TRBV12-5,CASGLPRTSGGQETQYF,TGTGCTAGTGGTTTGCCCCGGACTAGCGGGGGACAAGAGACCCAGTACTTC
.,TRBJ1-4,.,TRBV4-1,CASSQEGATNEKLFF,TGCGCCAGCAGCCAAGAGGGGGCGACTAATGAAAAACTGTTTTTT
TRBD1,TRBJ2-7,.,TRBV2,CASSEQGLGYEQYF,TGTGCCAGCAGCGAACAGGGGCTAGGGTACGAGCAGTACTTC
TRBD1,TRBJ2-2,.,TRBV10-2,CASRRQGGISDTGELFF,TGCGCCAGCCGTAGACAGGGGGGTATTTCAGACACCGGGGAGCTGTTTTTT
.,TRBJ2-6,.,TRBV5-1,CASSDKPLAGANVLTF,TGCGCCAGCAGCGACAAACCACTAGCTGGGGCCAACGTCCTGACTTTC